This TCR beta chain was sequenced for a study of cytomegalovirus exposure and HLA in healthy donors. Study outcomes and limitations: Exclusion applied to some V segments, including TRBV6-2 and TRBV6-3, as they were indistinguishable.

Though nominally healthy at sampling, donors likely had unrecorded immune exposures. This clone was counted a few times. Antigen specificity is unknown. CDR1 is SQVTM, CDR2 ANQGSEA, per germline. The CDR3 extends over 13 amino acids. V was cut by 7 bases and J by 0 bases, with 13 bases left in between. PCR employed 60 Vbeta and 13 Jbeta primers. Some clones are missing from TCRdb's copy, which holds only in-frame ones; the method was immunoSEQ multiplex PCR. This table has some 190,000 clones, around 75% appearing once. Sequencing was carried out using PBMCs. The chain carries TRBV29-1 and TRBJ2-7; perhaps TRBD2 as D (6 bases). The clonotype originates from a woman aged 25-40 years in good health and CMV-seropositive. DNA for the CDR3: TGCAGCGCTCGGGACTCACTCTCCTACGAGCAGTACTTC. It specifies CSARDSLSYEQYF.